The 19 T cell receptor beta chains given below trace back to one sample, sequenced in a study of beta chain features in type 1 diabetes listed by TCRdb under 2018. What the research found in general, with its limitations: Type 1 diabetes patients showed a moderate but significant shortening of TCRB CDR3 length in all four CD4+ subsets.

The antigens for these receptors are not known. Library generation was performed with the immunoSEQ multiplex PCR assay. The entire amount of isolated RNA was reverse transcribed using the High Capacity cDNA Reverse Transcription Kit, so the sequenced TCRB transcripts were expressed ones. Sourced from immuneACCESS, this table was stored by TCRdb with only in-frame sequences that have V and J called. A share of the clones is absent; for the studies checked, an unresolved V gene accounts for under half, and the remainder has no known explanation. The sample has about 240,000 clones on record, 14% of them singletons. The ten largest clones capture 0.015% to 0.02% of the sample. The sequenced sample consisted of naive CD4+ T cells from blood. The cell subset or site label corresponds to: true naive CD4+ T cells. The origin of the receptors is a man aged 25-45 years with type 1 diabetes.

This clone was seen a few times. The chain employs TRBV15 and TRBJ2-1; 12 nucleotides match TRBD1. The length of the CDR3 is 16 residues. Unmatched junction bases numbered 9, after V lost 8 bases and J lost 4 bases. The germline V gene encodes CDR1 LNHNV and CDR2 YYDKDF (reference sequence). CDR3 nucleotide sequence: TGTGCCACCTCCAGGGACAGGGGGCAAAGTTACAATGAGCAGTTCTTC. It yields the protein CATSRDRGQSYNEQFF. Drawing the rest from reference TRBV15 and TRBJ2-1, the complete variable domain is DAMVIQNPRYQVTQFGKPVTLSCSQTLNHNVMYWYQQKSSQAPKLLFHYYDKDFNNEADTPDNFQSRRPNTSFCFLDIRSPGLGDTAMYLCATSRDRGQSYNEQFFGPGTRLTVL.

The chain has TRBV5-6 and TRBJ1-2, with 12 bases aligning to TRBD1. CDR3 length: 19 amino acids. Germline values: CDR1 SGHDT, CDR2 YYEEEE. The V segment lost 1 base and the J segment 4 bases; nucleotides outside the gene matches: 14. The CDR3 loop is CASSLSAWDRGRGAYGYTF. CDR3 bases: TGTGCCAGCAGCTTGAGTGCCTGGGACAGGGGGCGCGGGGCCTATGGCTACACCTTC.

The rearrangement uses TRBV19 and TRBJ2-7, with D perhaps TRBD1 (8 bases). V was pared by 3 bases and J by 6 bases, with 18 bases between. Germline V gene sequence: CDR1 LNHDA, CDR2 SQIVND (reference sequence). The CDR3 totals 15 residues. This chain's CDR3 is CASSMGRGTGVEQYF. Here the CDR3 DNA reads TGTGCCAGTAGTATGGGGCGGGGGACAGGAGTCGAGCAGTACTTC.

This clone was recorded a few times. The J gene is TRBJ1-2, the V gene TRBV6-5; 9 positions match TRBD1. This CDR3 has 14 amino acids. The V gene end was trimmed by 5 bases and the J gene end by 9 bases; junction bases not matched to a gene: 10. Germline V gives CDR1 MNHEY, CDR2 SVGAGI. This chain's CDR3 is CASSRQGTGTSYTF. CDR3 nucleotides: TGTGCCAGCAGTCGCCAGGGGACAGGGACCAGCTACACCTTC.

The chain combines TRBV18 with TRBJ2-7, with D possibly being TRBD1 (6 bases). Germline V gene lookup returns CDR1 KGHSH and CDR2 LQKENI. CDR3 length: 16 residues. V dropped 0 bases and J dropped 0 bases, with 12 bases sitting between them. CDR3 protein: CASSPPSGESSYEQYF. The CDR3 region has the DNA TGTGCCAGCTCACCACCGTCAGGGGAGAGCTCCTACGAGCAGTACTTC.

This chain uses TRBV2 with TRBJ2-3; tentatively, D is TRBD1 (5 bases). Germline-derived CDR1 and CDR2 are SNHLY and FYNNEI. The CDR3 covers 13 residues. Between the trimmed V and J ends, which lost 9 bases and 5 bases, there was a span of 15 bases. The CDR3 bases are TGTGCCAGTGGGGCCGCCCCCTTAGATACGCAGTATTTT. It encodes CASGAAPLDTQYF.

This clone has a handful of counts. V gene TRBV25-1 combines with J gene TRBJ2-3; 10 positions match TRBD1. Germline lookup yields CDR1 MGHDK and CDR2 SYGVNS. Trimming cost V 2 bases and J 2 bases; bases outside gene matches: 7. CDR3 length equals 17 residues. The CDR3 nucleotides read TGTGCCAGCAGTGAAGGCGGGACAGGGGCTTCCACAGATACGCAGTATTTT. Residues: CASSEGGTGASTDTQYF. Full variable domain (outside the CDR3, taken from reference TRBV25-1 and TRBJ2-3): EADIYQTPRYLVIGTGKKITLECSQTMGHDKMYWYQQDPGMELHLIHYSYGVNSTEKGDLSSESTVSRIRTEHFPLTLESARPSHTSQYLCASSEGGTGASTDTQYFGPGTRLTVL.

The V gene is TRBV19, the J gene TRBJ1-2, with D tentatively TRBD1 (5 bases). V was trimmed by 3 bases and J by 4 bases, leaving 15 bases between them. Germline assignment: CDR1 LNHDA and CDR2 SQIVND (reference sequence). The CDR3 has 15 amino acids. The CDR3 coding sequence is TGTGCCAGTAGTATGGCCTCTCAGGGTGTCTATGGCTACACCTTC. Amino acid sequence: CASSMASQGVYGYTF.

This clone was detected a few times. This CDR3 is CASSLTPGDNSPLHF. CDR3 DNA sequence: TGTGCCAGCTCCCTGACTCCGGGGGATAATTCACCCCTCCACTTT. The chain combines TRBV5-6 with TRBJ1-6, with D possibly matching TRBD1 (5 bases). V was cut by 7 bases and J by 5 bases, with 16 bases left in between. Per the germline V gene, CDR1 is SGHDT and CDR2 is YYEEEE. There are 15 residues in the CDR3. The full variable domain, completed using reference TRBV5-6 and TRBJ1-6, is DAGVTQSPTHLIKTRGQQVTLRCSPKSGHDTVSWYQQALGQGPQFIFQYYEEEERQRGNFPDRFSGHQFPNYSSELNVNALLLGDSALYLCASSLTPGDNSPLHFGNGTRLTVT.

This clone was observed a handful of times. This rearrangement joins TRBV11-2 to TRBJ2-5; 8 bases fit TRBD1. The CDR3 is 15 amino acids. V lost 3 bases to trimming and J lost 2 bases; unmatched junction nucleotides: 5. Germline V gives CDR1 SGHAT, CDR2 FQNNGV. The CDR3 spells CASSFGQGRQETQYF. CDR3 sequence (DNA): TGTGCCAGCAGCTTCGGACAGGGACGGCAAGAGACCCAGTACTTC.

The CDR3 DNA follows: TGTGCCAGCAGCTCACGGACTGGAAATGAGCAGTTCTTC. Protein: CASSSRTGNEQFF. The chain uses TRBV7-7 and TRBJ2-1; D might be TRBD2 (5 bases). The CDR3 is made up of 13 amino acids. V shed 4 bases and J shed 7 bases, with 11 bases lying between them. In germline, CDR1 is SSHAT, CDR2 FNYEAQ (reference sequence).

The V and J genes are TRBV9 and TRBJ2-3, with 10 bases aligning to TRBD2. The CDR3 consists of 15 residues. Germline trimming cut 6 bases from V and 3 bases from J; bases unmatched to any gene: 7. From germline, CDR1 is SGDLS and CDR2 YYNGEE. CDR3: CASKSGGAGTDTQYF. For the CDR3, the DNA is TGTGCCAGCAAGAGCGGGGGGGCCGGTACAGATACGCAGTATTTT.

This clone has just a few counts. The V and J genes are TRBV18 and TRBJ2-3; unclear D gene. Looked up from germline, CDR1 is KGHSH and CDR2 is LQKENI. Trimming pared 0 bases from V and 5 bases from J, leaving 9 bases between. This CDR3 comprises 14 residues. The CDR3 here is CASSPPSGEDTQYF. In DNA, the CDR3 is TGTGCCAGCTCACCACCGAGTGGAGAAGATACGCAGTATTTT.

The chain recombines TRBV5-1 with TRBJ2-3; D gene ambiguous. Germline lookup yields CDR1 SGHRS and CDR2 YFSETQ. V was trimmed by 2 bases and J by 0 bases, leaving 13 bases between them. CDR3 size: 16 residues. For the CDR3, the DNA is TGCGCCAGCAGCTTAGGAGCGTTTTCTAGCACAGATACGCAGTATTTT. It yields the protein CASSLGAFSSTDTQYF.

In the case of this clone: Other DNA sequences in this specimen translate into the identical CDR3. The chain links TRBV15 to TRBJ2-7, with a tentative D call TRBD2 (5 bases). V shed 0 bases and J shed 0 bases, with 6 bases lying between them. From germline, CDR1 is LNHNV and CDR2 YYDKDF (reference sequence). The CDR3 loop spans 14 amino acids. The chain's CDR3 is CATSRDRGSYEQYF. In nucleotides, the CDR3 is TGTGCCACCAGCAGAGATCGGGGCTCCTACGAGCAGTACTTC.

The chain joins TRBV11-2 to TRBJ2-1, with D perhaps TRBD2 (6 bases). CDR1 SGHAT and CDR2 FQNNGV come from the germline V gene. V lost 5 bases, J lost 0 bases, and 11 bases lay in between. This CDR3 region has 15 residues. The CDR3 is CASSPGGSSYNEQFF. The CDR3 nucleotides are TGTGCCAGCAGCCCCGGGGGAAGCTCCTACAATGAGCAGTTCTTC.

V gene TRBV5-1 combines with J gene TRBJ2-3; D call uncertain. This CDR3 region has 14 residues. In germline, CDR1 is SGHRS, CDR2 YFSETQ. The V and J ends lost 0 bases and 6 bases respectively, with 11 bases between them. The CDR3 is CASSLDPPRDTQYF. CDR3 DNA: TGCGCCAGCAGCTTGGATCCACCTAGGGATACGCAGTATTTT.

The chain is built from TRBV7-2 and TRBJ1-1; D gene ambiguous. Germline V gene lookup returns CDR1 SGHTA and CDR2 FQGNSA. The CDR3 extends over 16 amino acids. With 4 bases removed from V and 3 bases from J, the gap between germline ends came to 18 bases. CDR3 residues: CASSYGRGLGDTEAFF. The DNA for the CDR3 is TGTGCCAGCAGCTATGGGCGGGGTTTGGGTGACACTGAAGCTTTCTTT.

The sample holds a few counts of this clone. The genes are TRBV5-1 and TRBJ2-3; the D gene is possibly TRBD2 (5 bases). V dropped 0 bases and J dropped 0 bases, with 11 bases sitting between them. The CDR3 runs to 16 residues. Germline CDR1 reads SGHRS; CDR2 reads YFSETQ. CDR3 residues: CASSLERGTSTDTQYF. In nucleotides, the CDR3 is TGCGCCAGCAGCTTGGAACGGGGAACGAGCACAGATACGCAGTATTTT.